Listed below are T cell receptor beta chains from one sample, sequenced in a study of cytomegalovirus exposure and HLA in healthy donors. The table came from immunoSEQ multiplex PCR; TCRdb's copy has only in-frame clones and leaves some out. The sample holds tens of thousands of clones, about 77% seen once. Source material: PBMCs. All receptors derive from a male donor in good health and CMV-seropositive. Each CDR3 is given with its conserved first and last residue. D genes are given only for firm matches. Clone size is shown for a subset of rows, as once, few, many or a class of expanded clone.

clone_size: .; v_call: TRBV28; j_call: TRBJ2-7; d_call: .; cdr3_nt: TGTGCCAGCAGCAGGAAGTCCTACGAGCAGTACTTC; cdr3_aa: CASSRKSYEQYF
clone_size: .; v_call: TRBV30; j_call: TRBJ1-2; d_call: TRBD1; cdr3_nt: TGTGCCTGGAGACGGCCGGGACAGGGGGCGCCCGGCTACACCTTC; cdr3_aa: CAWRRPGQGAPGYTF
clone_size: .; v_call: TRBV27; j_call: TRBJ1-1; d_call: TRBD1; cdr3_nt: TGTGCCAGCAGGAAAATGACAGGGCCGAACACTGAAGCTTTCTTT; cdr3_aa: CASRKMTGPNTEAFF
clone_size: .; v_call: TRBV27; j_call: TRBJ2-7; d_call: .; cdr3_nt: TGTGCCAGCAGTTTATCGTGGGGCAGCATCTACGAGCAGTACTTC; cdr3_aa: CASSLSWGSIYEQYF
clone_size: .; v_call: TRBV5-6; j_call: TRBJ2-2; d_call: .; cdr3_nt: TGTGCCAGCAGCTCGGGACTGGGGGCCGGGGAGCTGTTTTTT; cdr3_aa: CASSSGLGAGELFF
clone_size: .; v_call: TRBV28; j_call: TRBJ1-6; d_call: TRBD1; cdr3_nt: TGTGCCAGCTACGATAGACAGGGAGCCAATTCACCCCTCCACTTT; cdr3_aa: CASYDRQGANSPLHF
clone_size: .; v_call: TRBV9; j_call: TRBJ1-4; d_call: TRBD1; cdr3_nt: TGTGCCAGCAGCAAGACAGGGCAGACTGAAAAACTGTTTTTT; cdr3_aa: CASSKTGQTEKLFF
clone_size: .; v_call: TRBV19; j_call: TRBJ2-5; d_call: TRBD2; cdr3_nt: TGTGCCAGTAGTAGGGAAGGACTAGCCCTTGGCGCTAGAGAGACCCAGTACTTC; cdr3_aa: CASSREGLALGARETQYF
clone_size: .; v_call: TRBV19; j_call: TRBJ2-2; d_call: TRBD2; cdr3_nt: TGTGCCGCCTTTAGCGGGAGACGGACCGGGGAGCTGTTTTTT; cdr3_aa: CAAFSGRRTGELFF
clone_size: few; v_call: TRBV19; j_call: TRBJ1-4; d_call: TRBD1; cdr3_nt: TGTGCCAGCCAGGACAGGAAGAATGAAAAACTGTTTTTT; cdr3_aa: CASQDRKNEKLFF
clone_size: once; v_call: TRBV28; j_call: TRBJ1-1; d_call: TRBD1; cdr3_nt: TGTGCCAGCAGTTCGACAGGGAGAAGAACTGAAGCTTTCTTT; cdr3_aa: CASSSTGRRTEAFF
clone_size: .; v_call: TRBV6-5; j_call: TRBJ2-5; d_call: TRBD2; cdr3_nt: TGTGCCAGCAGTTACTTTCAGGCGGGGGGGCCTCAGACCCAGTACTTC; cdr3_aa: CASSYFQAGGPQTQYF
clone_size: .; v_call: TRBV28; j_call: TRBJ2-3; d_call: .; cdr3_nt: TGTGCCTCCGGTGTGGTGGATACGCAGTATTTT; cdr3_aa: CASGVVDTQYF
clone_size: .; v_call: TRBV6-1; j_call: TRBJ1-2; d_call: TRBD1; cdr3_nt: TGTGCCAGCAGTGAAGAGGCGGGACAGAACTATGGCTACACCTTC; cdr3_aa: CASSEEAGQNYGYTF
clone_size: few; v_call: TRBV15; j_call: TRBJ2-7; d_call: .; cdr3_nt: TGTGCCACCAGCAGAGATGACGGCAGGGGCTACGAGCAGTACTTC; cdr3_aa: CATSRDDGRGYEQYF
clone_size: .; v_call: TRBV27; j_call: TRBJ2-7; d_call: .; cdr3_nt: TGTGCCAGCAGTTTCTTGGGGGGGCGTACCGAGCAGTACTTC; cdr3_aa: CASSFLGGRTEQYF
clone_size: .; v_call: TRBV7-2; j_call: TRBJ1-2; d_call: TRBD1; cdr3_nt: TGTGCCAGCAGCTCAGGACAGGGGGTCTCTAACTATGGCTACACCTTC; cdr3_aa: CASSSGQGVSNYGYTF
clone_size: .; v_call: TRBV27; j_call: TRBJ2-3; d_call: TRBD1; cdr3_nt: TGTGCCAGCCGGGCGACAGGGGCCCGCACAGATACGCAGTATTTT; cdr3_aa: CASRATGARTDTQYF
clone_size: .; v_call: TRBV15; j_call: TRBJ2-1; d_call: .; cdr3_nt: TGTGCCACCAGCAGAGACCCGGCCCTAGCCCATGAGCAGTTCTTC; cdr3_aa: CATSRDPALAHEQFF
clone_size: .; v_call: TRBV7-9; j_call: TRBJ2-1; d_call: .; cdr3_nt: TGTGCCAGCACCTTCCTACAGGGAGCCAATGAGCAGTTCTTC; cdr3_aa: CASTFLQGANEQFF
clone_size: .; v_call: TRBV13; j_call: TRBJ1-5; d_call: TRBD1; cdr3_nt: TGTGCCAGCAGCTTAGTCAAGGGGACAGGGAAAAATCAGCCCCAGCATTTT; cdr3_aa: CASSLVKGTGKNQPQHF
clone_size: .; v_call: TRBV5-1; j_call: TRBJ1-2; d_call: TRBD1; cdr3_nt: TGCGCCAGCAGCCCTTCGACAGGGGGGGACTATGGCTACACCTTC; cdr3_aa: CASSPSTGGDYGYTF
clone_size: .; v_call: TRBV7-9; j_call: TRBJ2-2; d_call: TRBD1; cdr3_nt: TGTGCCAGCAGCTCAAGGGACAGCCTCACCGGGGAGCTGTTTTTT; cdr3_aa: CASSSRDSLTGELFF
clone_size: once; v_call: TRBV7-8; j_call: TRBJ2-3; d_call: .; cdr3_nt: TGTGCCAGCAGCTTAGCGAGCCTACCCTCAGATACGCAGTATTTT; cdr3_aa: CASSLASLPSDTQYF
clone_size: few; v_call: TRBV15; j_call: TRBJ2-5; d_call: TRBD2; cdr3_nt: TGTGCCACCAGCAGTCTCCCCCCCCTAGCGGGAGGGGAGACCCAGTACTTC; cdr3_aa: CATSSLPPLAGGETQYF
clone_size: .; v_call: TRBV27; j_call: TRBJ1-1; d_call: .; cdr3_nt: TGTGCCAGCAGAAGTTTAGGTACGGGACTAAACACTGAAGCTTTCTTT; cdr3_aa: CASRSLGTGLNTEAFF